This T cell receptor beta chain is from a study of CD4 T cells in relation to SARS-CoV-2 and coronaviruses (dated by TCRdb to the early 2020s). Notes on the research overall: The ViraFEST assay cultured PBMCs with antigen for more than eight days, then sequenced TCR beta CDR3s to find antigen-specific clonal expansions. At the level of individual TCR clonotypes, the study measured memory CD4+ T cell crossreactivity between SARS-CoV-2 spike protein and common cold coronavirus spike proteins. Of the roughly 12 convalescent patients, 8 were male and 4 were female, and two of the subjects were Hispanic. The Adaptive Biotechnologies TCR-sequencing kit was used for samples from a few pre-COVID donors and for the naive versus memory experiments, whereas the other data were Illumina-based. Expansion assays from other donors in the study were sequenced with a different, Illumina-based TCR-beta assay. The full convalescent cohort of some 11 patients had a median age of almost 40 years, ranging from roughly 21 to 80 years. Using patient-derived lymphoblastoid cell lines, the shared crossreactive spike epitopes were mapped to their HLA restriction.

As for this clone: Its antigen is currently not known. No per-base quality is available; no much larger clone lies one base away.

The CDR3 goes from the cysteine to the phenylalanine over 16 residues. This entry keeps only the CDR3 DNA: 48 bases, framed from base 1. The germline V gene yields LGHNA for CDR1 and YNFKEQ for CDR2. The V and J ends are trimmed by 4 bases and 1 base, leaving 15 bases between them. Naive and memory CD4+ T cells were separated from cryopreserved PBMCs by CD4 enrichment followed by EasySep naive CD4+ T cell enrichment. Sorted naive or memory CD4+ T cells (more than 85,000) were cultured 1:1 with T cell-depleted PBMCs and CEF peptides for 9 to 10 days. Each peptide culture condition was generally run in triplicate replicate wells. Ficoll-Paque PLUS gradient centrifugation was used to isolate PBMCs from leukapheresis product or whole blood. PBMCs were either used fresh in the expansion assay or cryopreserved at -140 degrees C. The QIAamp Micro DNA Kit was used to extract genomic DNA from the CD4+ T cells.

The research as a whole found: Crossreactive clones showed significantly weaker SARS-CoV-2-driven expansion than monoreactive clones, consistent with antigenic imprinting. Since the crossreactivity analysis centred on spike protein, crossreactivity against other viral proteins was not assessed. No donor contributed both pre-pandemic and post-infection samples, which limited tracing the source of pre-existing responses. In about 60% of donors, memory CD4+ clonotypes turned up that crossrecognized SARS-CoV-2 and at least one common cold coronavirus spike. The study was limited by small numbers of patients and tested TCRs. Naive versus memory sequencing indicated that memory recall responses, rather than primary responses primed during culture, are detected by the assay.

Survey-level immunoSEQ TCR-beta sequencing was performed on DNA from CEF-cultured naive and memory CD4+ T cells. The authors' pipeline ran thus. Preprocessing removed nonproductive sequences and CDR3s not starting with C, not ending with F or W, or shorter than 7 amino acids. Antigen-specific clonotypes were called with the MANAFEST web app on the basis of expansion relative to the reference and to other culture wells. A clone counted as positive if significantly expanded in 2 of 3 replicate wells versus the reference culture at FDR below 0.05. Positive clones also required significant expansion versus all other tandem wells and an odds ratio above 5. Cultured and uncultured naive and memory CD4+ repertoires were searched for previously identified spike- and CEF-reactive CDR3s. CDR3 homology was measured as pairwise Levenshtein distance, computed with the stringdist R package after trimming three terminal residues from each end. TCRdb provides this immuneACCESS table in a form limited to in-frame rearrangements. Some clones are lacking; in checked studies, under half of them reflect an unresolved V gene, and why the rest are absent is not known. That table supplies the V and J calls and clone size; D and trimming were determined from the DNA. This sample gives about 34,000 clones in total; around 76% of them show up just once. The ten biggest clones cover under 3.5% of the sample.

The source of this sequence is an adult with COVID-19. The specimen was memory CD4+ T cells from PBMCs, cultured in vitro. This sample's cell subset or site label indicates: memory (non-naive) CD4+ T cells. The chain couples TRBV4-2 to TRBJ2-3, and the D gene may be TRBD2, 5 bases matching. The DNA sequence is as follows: TGTGCCAGCAGCCGGGAGCCGGAGTTGGGCACAGATACGCAGTATTTT. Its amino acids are CASSREPELGTDTQYF.